This TCR beta chain was recorded in a study of shared clonotypes between healthy human individuals. Study-level information: The study used three CD4 naive, three CD4 memory, two CD8 naive and one CD8 memory plate per donor. General study points: Larger richness was generally estimated for naive than memory subsets.

On this clone: Antigen specificity is unknown.

The CDR3 is made up of 18 amino acids. Germline CDR1 is SGHRS and CDR2 is YFSETQ. The V gene lost 3 bases and the J gene lost 4 bases, with 22 bases spanning the gap. Libraries were prepared by immunoSEQ multiplex PCR; TCRdb keeps only in-frame clonotypes and omits some of them. The sample carries fewer than 2.5 million clones, 93% recorded once. Source material: naive CD4+ T cells from PBMCs. Subset indicated: CD45RA+ positively selected. The source of this sequence is a young man in good health. Some clones in this sample may be carry-over from other donors' samples. The chain combines TRBV5-1 with TRBJ1-4; D is possibly TRBD1 (5 bases). The CDR3 DNA is TGCGCCAGCAGCTGGGGCCCGACAGACCTCGCTGGTAATGAAAAACTGTTTTTT. Translated, it gives CASSWGPTDLAGNEKLFF.